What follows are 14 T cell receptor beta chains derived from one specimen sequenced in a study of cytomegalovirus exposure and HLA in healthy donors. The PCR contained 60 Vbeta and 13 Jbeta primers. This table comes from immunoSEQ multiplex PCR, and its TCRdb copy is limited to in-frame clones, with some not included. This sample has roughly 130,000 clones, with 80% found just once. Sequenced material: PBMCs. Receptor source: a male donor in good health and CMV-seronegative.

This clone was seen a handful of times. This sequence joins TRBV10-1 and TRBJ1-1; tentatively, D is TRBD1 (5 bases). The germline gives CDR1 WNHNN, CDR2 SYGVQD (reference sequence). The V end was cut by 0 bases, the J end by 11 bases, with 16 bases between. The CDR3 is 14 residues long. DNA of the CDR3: TGCGCCAGCAGTGAGTCTGGCCAGGGCAAGAGCGCTTTCTTT. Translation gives CASSESGQGKSAFF.

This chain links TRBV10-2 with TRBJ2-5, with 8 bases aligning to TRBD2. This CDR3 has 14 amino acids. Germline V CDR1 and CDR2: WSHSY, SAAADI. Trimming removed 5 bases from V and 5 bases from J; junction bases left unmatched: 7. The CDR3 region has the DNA TGCGCCAGCAGTCGATCGGGGGGGGTGGAGACCCAGTACTTC. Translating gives CASSRSGGVETQYF.

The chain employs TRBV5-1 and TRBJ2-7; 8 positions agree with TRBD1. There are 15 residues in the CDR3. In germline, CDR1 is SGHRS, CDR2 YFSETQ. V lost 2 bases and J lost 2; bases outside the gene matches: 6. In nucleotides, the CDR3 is TGCGCCAGCAGCTTAACAGGGGGTAAGGCCTACGAGCAGTACTTC. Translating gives CASSLTGGKAYEQYF.

The DNA for the CDR3 is TGTGCCAGCAGCACCGAGGGCCGGGGGATTTCAGACGAGCAGTACTTC. Translated: CASSTEGRGISDEQYF. The chain links TRBV5-8 to TRBJ2-7, with D possibly TRBD2 on 6 matching bases. The germline gives CDR1 SGHTS, CDR2 YDEGEE. V was cut by 4 bases and J by 5 bases, with 22 bases left in between. The CDR3 covers 16 residues.

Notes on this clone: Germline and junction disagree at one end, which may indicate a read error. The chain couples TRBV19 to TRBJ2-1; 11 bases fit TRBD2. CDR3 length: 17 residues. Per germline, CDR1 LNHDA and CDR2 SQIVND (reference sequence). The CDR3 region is CAGSKSVLAGAYNEQFF. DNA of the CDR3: TGTGCCGGTAGTAAATCCGTACTAGCGGGGGCCTACAATGAGCAGTTCTTC.

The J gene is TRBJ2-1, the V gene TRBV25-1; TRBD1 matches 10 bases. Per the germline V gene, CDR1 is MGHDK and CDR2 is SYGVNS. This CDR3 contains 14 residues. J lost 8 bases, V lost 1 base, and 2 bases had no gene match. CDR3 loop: CASSELGTGDEQFF. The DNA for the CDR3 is TGTGCCAGCAGTGAATTAGGGACAGGGGATGAGCAGTTCTTC.

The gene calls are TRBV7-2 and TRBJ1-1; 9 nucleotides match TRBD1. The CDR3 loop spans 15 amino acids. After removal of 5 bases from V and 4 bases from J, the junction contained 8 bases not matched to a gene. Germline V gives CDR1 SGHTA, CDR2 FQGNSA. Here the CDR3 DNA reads TGTGCCAGCAGCCCCGGGACAGGGATGGTCACTGAAGCTTTCTTT. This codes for CASSPGTGMVTEAFF. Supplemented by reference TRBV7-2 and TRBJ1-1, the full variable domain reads GAGVSQSPSNKVTEKGKDVELRCDPISGHTALYWYRQSLGQGLEFLIYFQGNSAPDKSGLPSDRFSAERTGGSVSTLTIQRTQQEDSAVYLCASSPGTGMVTEAFFGQGTRLTVV.

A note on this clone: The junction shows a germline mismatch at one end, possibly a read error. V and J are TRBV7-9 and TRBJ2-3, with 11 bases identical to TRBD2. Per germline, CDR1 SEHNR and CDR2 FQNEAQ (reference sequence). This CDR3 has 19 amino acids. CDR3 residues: CSSNDNLGLAETSTDTQYF. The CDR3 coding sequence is TGTTCCAGCAACGACAATCTGGGACTAGCGGAAACAAGCACAGATACGCAGTATTTT.

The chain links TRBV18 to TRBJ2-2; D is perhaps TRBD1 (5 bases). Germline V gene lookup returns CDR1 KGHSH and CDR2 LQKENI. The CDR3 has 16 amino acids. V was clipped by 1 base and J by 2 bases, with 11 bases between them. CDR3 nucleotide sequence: TGTGCCAGCTCACCACGGCGCCAGGGTAACACCGGGGAGCTGTTTTTT. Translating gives CASSPRRQGNTGELFF.

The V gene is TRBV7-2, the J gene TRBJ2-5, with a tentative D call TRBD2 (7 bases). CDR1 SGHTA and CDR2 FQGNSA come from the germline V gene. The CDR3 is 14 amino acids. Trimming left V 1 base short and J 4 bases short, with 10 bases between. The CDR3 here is CASSLVGGGETQYF. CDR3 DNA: TGTGCCAGCAGCTTAGTGGGAGGGGGAGAGACCCAGTACTTC.

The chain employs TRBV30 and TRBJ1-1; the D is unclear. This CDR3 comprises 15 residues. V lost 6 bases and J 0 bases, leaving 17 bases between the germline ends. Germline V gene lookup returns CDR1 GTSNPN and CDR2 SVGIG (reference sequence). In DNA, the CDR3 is TGTGCCTGCCTCAAAACGGGAACAGTGAACACTGAAGCTTTCTTT. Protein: CACLKTGTVNTEAFF.

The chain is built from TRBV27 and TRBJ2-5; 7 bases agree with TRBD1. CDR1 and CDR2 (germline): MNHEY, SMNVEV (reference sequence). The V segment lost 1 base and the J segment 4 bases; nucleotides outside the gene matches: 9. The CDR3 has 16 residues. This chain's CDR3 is CASSLFWAGGGETQYF. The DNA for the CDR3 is TGTGCCAGCAGTTTATTTTGGGCAGGGGGTGGAGAGACCCAGTACTTC.

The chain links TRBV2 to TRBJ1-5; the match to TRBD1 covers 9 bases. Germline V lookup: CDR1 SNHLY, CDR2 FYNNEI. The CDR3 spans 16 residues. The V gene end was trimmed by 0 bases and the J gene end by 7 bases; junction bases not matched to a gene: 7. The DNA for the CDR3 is TGTGCCAGCAGTGAAGCATGGGGACAGGGACTGCAGCCCCAGCATTTT. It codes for CASSEAWGQGLQPQHF.

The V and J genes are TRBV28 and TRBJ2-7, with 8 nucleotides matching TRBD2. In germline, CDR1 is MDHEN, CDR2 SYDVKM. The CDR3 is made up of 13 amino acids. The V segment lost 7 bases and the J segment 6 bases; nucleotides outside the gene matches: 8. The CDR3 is CASITGGIAEQYF. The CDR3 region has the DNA TGTGCCAGCATAACGGGAGGGATTGCCGAGCAGTACTTC.